This T cell receptor beta chain was recorded in a study of primary melanoma T cells and metastatic recurrence (dated by TCRdb to about 2020). Regarding the study in general: A total of 150 to 250 primary melanomas made up the cohort, all of stage T2 to T4 and more than 1 mm thick. The study tested whether T-cell fraction and T-cell repertoire clonality in primary melanoma tumors predicted patient outcome. The T-cell fraction measured by TCR beta sequencing was compared against progression-free survival as the clinical outcome. Histopathological grading of tumor-infiltrating lymphocytes was compared with the T-cell fraction derived from sequencing. Broader findings and caveats from the paper: The authors framed an effective T-cell-mediated antitumor response in primary melanoma only as a suggestion, not a demonstrated mechanism. Progression-free survival was reportedly predicted by the tumor T-cell fraction independently of thickness, ulceration, mitotic rate and age. A T-cell fraction above 20% appeared protective regardless of ulceration status, mitotic rate or nodal disease. Progression-free survival prediction was reportedly improved more by adding T-cell fraction to tumor thickness than by adding any other histopathological variable.

CDR1 and CDR2 are read off the germline V gene (reference sequence) as LNHDA and SQIVND. Trimming removed 10 bases from V and 6 bases from J, leaving 25 bases between the germline ends. The CDR3 runs 16 amino acids, cysteine and phenylalanine included. Left in the record is the CDR3 DNA by itself, 48 bases read in frame from the first base. To note about this clone: Its antigen specificity is not known. Base qualities are not at hand, and no much larger clone is one base apart.

The library was prepared using the immunoSEQ multiplex PCR assay. Primary melanoma tumor tissue underwent high-throughput sequencing of the T-cell receptor beta chain. Concerning the study's data processing: TCRB CDR3 sharing between samples and the distribution of insertions and deletions were included in the repertoire analyses. The predictive value of the T-cell fraction was ranked against histopathological variables by a gradient-boosted model. In TCRdb, the immuneACCESS table is reduced to in-frame sequences with V and J assigned. These tables do not hold every clone; where another copy was compared, an unresolved V gene accounts for under half, and the others remain unexplained. V and J calls and clone size follow that table, whereas D and trimming were derived from the DNA. The sample has about 1,000 clones on record, more than 60% of them singletons. Approximately 4.8% of the sample is taken by the ten largest.

The primary melanoma of each patient had been surgically resected and was considered potentially curable but at risk of metastatic recurrence. In this chain, TRBV19 is recombined with TRBJ2-1; a tentative D call is TRBD1 (6 bases match). Sequencing used melanoma tumor tissue. This receptor was obtained from a human donor with melanoma. The bases are TGTGCCACCTCCAATTATGTTAACAGGGTGGGCAATGAGCAGTTCTTC. The resulting protein is CATSNYVNRVGNEQFF.